A selection of T cell receptor beta chains follows, all from one sample in a study of response to subunit inactivated influenza vaccine. TCRdb independently ran MiXCR on the RT-PCR reads; one entry per CDR3 protein. The table records hundreds of thousands of distinct CDR3 sequences, 11% to 15% of them present only once. The source material was PBMCs from blood, sampled approximately 15 days before vaccination. The receptors originated from a man aged 50-60 years who received an inactivated influenza vaccine. Each CDR3 is given with its conserved first and last residue. D genes are given only for firm matches. Not every row has a clone size; where given, it reads once, few, many or a size class.

DNA: TGTGCCTGGAGTGTAGGGCTTACCAGGGGTGGCTACACCTTC
CDR3: CAWSVGLTRGGYTF
size: few
J: TRBJ1-2
D: NA
V: TRBV30

DNA: TGCAGCGTTGCGCGGGACAATACCAATGAGCAGTTCTTC
CDR3: CSVARDNTNEQFF
size: NA
J: TRBJ2-1
D: NA
V: TRBV29-1

DNA: TGTGCCACCGAGACAGGAAACAATGAGCAGTTCTTC
CDR3: CATETGNNEQFF
size: NA
J: TRBJ2-1
D: NA
V: TRBV10-3

DNA: TGTGCCAGCACCGAGCCAAGGGGACTAGCGGGGGCCTGCTGCAATGAGCAGTTCTTC
CDR3: CASTEPRGLAGACCNEQFF
size: few
J: TRBJ2-1
D: TRBD2
V: TRBV3-1

DNA: TGTGCCAGCAGCCAAGAGCCTATTGGTTTTGGGGCTTTCTTT
CDR3: CASSQEPIGFGAFF
size: many
J: TRBJ1-1
D: NA
V: TRBV4-2

DNA: TGTGCCAGCACCAAGGGACGGTACTCTGGGGCCAACGTCCTGACTTTC
CDR3: CASTKGRYSGANVLTF
size: many
J: TRBJ2-6
D: NA
V: TRBV6-1

DNA: TGTGCCAGCAGCGTAGGCGGGGAAGGGTACTATGGCTACACCTTC
CDR3: CASSVGGEGYYGYTF
size: few
J: TRBJ1-2
D: NA
V: TRBV9

DNA: TGCAGTGCAAGCCGGGACAGCGCGTACGAGCAGTACTTC
CDR3: CSASRDSAYEQYF
size: NA
J: TRBJ2-7
D: TRBD1
V: TRBV20-1

DNA: TGCGCCAGCAGCTTCGACCCTCGCACAGATACGCAGTATTTT
CDR3: CASSFDPRTDTQYF
size: NA
J: TRBJ2-3
D: NA
V: TRBV5-1

DNA: TGTGCCAGCAGCCGCGGGGGACCCTCCCTAGAGCAGTACTTC
CDR3: CASSRGGPSLEQYF
size: many
J: TRBJ2-7
D: TRBD2
V: TRBV3-1

DNA: TGTGCCAGCATTGGGAAACAGGGGGCGCGAAATGAGCAGTTCTTC
CDR3: CASIGKQGARNEQFF
size: few
J: TRBJ2-1
D: TRBD1
V: TRBV25-1

DNA: TGTGCCAGCAGCCTGGGGAGGGGATCGGGGGATACGCAGTATTTT
CDR3: CASSLGRGSGDTQYF
size: NA
J: TRBJ2-3
D: TRBD2
V: TRBV7-2

DNA: TGTGCCAGCAGCCAAGACCCCAATCGGCCGAATGAAGCTTTCTTT
CDR3: CASSQDPNRPNEAFF
size: NA
J: TRBJ1-1
D: NA
V: TRBV4-2

DNA: TGTGCCAGCAGCCAAGATGGTGGGAGCTGGTGGGCCGCTGGGGAGCAGTTCTTC
CDR3: CASSQDGGSWWAAGEQFF
size: NA
J: TRBJ2-1
D: NA
V: TRBV4-2

DNA: TGCAGCGTGAAGCGACCTAGCACAGATACGCAGTATTTT
CDR3: CSVKRPSTDTQYF
size: NA
J: TRBJ2-3
D: NA
V: TRBV29-1

DNA: TGTGCCAGCAGTTTATTCGGGACTAGCGGGAGCGGGAACGAGCAGTACTTC
CDR3: CASSLFGTSGSGNEQYF
size: NA
J: TRBJ2-7
D: TRBD2
V: TRBV27

DNA: TGCAGTGCTAGCCCCCTTGTGAGTTCGACCGGGGAGCTGTTTTTT
CDR3: CSASPLVSSTGELFF
size: many
J: TRBJ2-2
D: NA
V: TRBV20-1

DNA: TGTGCCAGCAGGCCGACTGCGACCGGGGGCTACACCTTC
CDR3: CASRPTATGGYTF
size: NA
J: TRBJ1-2
D: NA
V: TRBV28

DNA: TGTGCCAGCAGCTTAGGTGAACGGGAGACCCAGTACTTC
CDR3: CASSLGERETQYF
size: many
J: TRBJ2-5
D: NA
V: TRBV7-2

DNA: TGTGCCAGCAGCCCCTCGGCAGGGTCTATATCCGTGGCGCAGCAGTACTTC
CDR3: CASSPSAGSISVAQQYF
size: NA
J: TRBJ2-7
D: NA
V: TRBV9

DNA: TGTGCCAGCAGTTCGCCGACTGAACTTAAAGCTTTCTTT
CDR3: CASSSPTELKAFF
size: many
J: TRBJ1-1
D: NA
V: TRBV12-3/TRBV12-4

DNA: TGTGCCAGCAGCTTAGGCATAGAGGGGCAGTACTTC
CDR3: CASSLGIEGQYF
size: few
J: TRBJ2-7
D: NA
V: TRBV7-2

DNA: TGTGCCAGCAGCTTAGGACAGGTCCTGTCAGCTTTCTTT
CDR3: CASSLGQVLSAFF
size: NA
J: TRBJ1-1
D: TRBD1
V: TRBV12-3/TRBV12-4

DNA: TGCAGTGCTAGAGTCGCAGGCGGTAAAAGGGAGCTGTTTTTT
CDR3: CSARVAGGKRELFF
size: NA
J: TRBJ2-2
D: NA
V: TRBV20-1

DNA: TGCAGCGTTGAAAGCCTATCGAACACCGGGGAGCTGTTTTTT
CDR3: CSVESLSNTGELFF
size: NA
J: TRBJ2-2
D: NA
V: TRBV29-1

DNA: TGTGCCAGTTCCCCTGGACAGGGACCTTTCTATGGCTACACCTTC
CDR3: CASSPGQGPFYGYTF
size: NA
J: TRBJ1-2
D: TRBD1
V: TRBV27

DNA: TGTGCCAGCAGCCCCAGCCAGCTAGAGACCCAGTACTTC
CDR3: CASSPSQLETQYF
size: NA
J: TRBJ2-5
D: NA
V: TRBV7-2

DNA: TGCAGTGCTAGAGATACTCGGGTTAGTGGAAACACCATATATTTT
CDR3: CSARDTRVSGNTIYF
size: few
J: TRBJ1-3
D: NA
V: TRBV20-1

DNA: TGTTCCAGCAGTTGGGGACAGAGAACCACCGGGGAGCTGTTTTTT
CDR3: CSSSWGQRTTGELFF
size: NA
J: TRBJ2-2
D: TRBD1
V: TRBV6-2/TRBV6-3

DNA: TGCGCCAGCAGCCATCTGGACAACTCCTACGAGCAGTACTTC
CDR3: CASSHLDNSYEQYF
size: few
J: TRBJ2-7
D: NA
V: TRBV4-1

DNA: TGTGCCAGCAGCTTATCGACGGGCATGGGGCAGTACTTC
CDR3: CASSLSTGMGQYF
size: NA
J: TRBJ2-7
D: NA
V: TRBV7-9

DNA: TGCAGCGTTGCCACATCAGGGAACAATGAGCAGTTCTTC
CDR3: CSVATSGNNEQFF
size: NA
J: TRBJ2-1
D: NA
V: TRBV29-1

DNA: TGTGCCTGGAGAGCCTTCGGGGTTGGAAATTCACCCCTCCACTTT
CDR3: CAWRAFGVGNSPLHF
size: NA
J: TRBJ1-6
D: NA
V: TRBV30

DNA: TGTGCCAGCAGCTTGGTGTGGACAGGGGAAGGGTACGAGCAGTACTTC
CDR3: CASSLVWTGEGYEQYF
size: NA
J: TRBJ2-7
D: TRBD1
V: TRBV5-5

DNA: TGTGCCAGCAGCGCTACCGGGACAGCGACCTACGAGCAGTACTTC
CDR3: CASSATGTATYEQYF
size: NA
J: TRBJ2-7
D: TRBD1
V: TRBV7-2

DNA: TGCGCCAGCAGCCAGGGGACAGGACTTAATGAAAAACTGTTTTTT
CDR3: CASSQGTGLNEKLFF
size: NA
J: TRBJ1-4
D: TRBD1
V: TRBV4-3

DNA: TGTGCCAGCAGTGACCGGGACAGTCGATATTACGAGCAGTACTTC
CDR3: CASSDRDSRYYEQYF
size: few
J: TRBJ2-7
D: TRBD1
V: TRBV6-1

DNA: TGTGCCAGTAGGCGGGACAGAGACTGCGAGCAGTACTTC
CDR3: CASRRDRDCEQYF
size: NA
J: TRBJ2-7
D: NA
V: TRBV19

DNA: TGTGCCAGCAGCCAACCCCGCGGCAGCACAGATACGCAGTATTTT
CDR3: CASSQPRGSTDTQYF
size: few
J: TRBJ2-3
D: NA
V: TRBV4-2

DNA: TGTGCCAGCAGCCGCGGGACAGGGTACAACTACGAGCAGTACTTC
CDR3: CASSRGTGYNYEQYF
size: NA
J: TRBJ2-7
D: TRBD1
V: TRBV5-5

DNA: TGTGCCAGCAGTTTAGGGGGACAGGTCCCCGAGGAGCAGTACTTC
CDR3: CASSLGGQVPEEQYF
size: few
J: TRBJ2-7
D: TRBD1
V: TRBV12-3/TRBV12-4

DNA: TGCAGTGCAGTTGACCCAAAGTACGAGCAGTACTTC
CDR3: CSAVDPKYEQYF
size: NA
J: TRBJ2-7
D: NA
V: TRBV20-1

DNA: TGTGCCAGCAGTTTTGTGGGAGGGGCGAGCGAGCAGTACTTC
CDR3: CASSFVGGASEQYF
size: NA
J: TRBJ2-7
D: TRBD2
V: TRBV27

DNA: TGTGCCACCAGCAGAGGACAGGGGGCCATCTATGGCTACACCTTC
CDR3: CATSRGQGAIYGYTF
size: few
J: TRBJ1-2
D: TRBD1
V: TRBV15

DNA: TGCAGTGCTAACCAGGGTGGGACCAAAAACATTCAGTACTTC
CDR3: CSANQGGTKNIQYF
size: NA
J: TRBJ2-4
D: NA
V: TRBV20-1

DNA: TGTGCCAGTAATCGGGGTTTGGATTCACCCCTCCACTTT
CDR3: CASNRGLDSPLHF
size: NA
J: TRBJ1-6
D: NA
V: TRBV19

DNA: TGCAGTGCTATTGGCCCCCTGAACAATGAGCAGTTCTTC
CDR3: CSAIGPLNNEQFF
size: NA
J: TRBJ2-1
D: NA
V: TRBV20-1

DNA: TGTGCCGGCCTCGTTGGGGCAGATACGCAGTATTTT
CDR3: CAGLVGADTQYF
size: few
J: TRBJ2-3
D: NA
V: TRBV7-9